What follows are 9 T cell receptor beta chains derived from one specimen sequenced in a study of blood T cell repertoires in COVID-19. The data were produced by immunoSEQ multiplex PCR, yet TCRdb's version contains in-frame clones alone and is incomplete. The data contain 75,000 to 85,000 clones, roughly 88% of them singletons. The sample consisted of peripheral blood. The receptors shown here come from a man in his fifties with active COVID-19.

V and J are TRBV6-5 and TRBJ2-1; 7 bases fit TRBD2. Germline V CDR1 and CDR2: MNHEY, SVGAGI. V dropped 2 bases and J dropped 4; count of bases not matched to a gene: 2. The CDR3 spans 14 residues. CDR3 loop: CASSYGGGYNEQFF. CDR3 nucleotide sequence: TGTGCCAGCAGTTACGGGGGGGGTTACAATGAGCAGTTCTTC.

The chain joins TRBV5-4 to TRBJ2-3, with TRBD2 matching over 8 bases. The germline V gene encodes CDR1 SGHNT and CDR2 YYREEE (reference sequence). The CDR3 totals 15 residues. J was trimmed by 4 bases and V by 5 bases; bases with no gene match: 9. The CDR3 spells CASSPRAGGPDTQYF. DNA for the CDR3: TGTGCCAGCAGTCCCAGGGCGGGAGGACCAGATACGCAGTATTTT.

The chain is built from TRBV7-6 and TRBJ2-1; 10 positions match TRBD2. The germline CDR1 and CDR2 sequences are SGHVS and FNYEAQ. Unmatched junction bases numbered 8, after V lost 2 bases and J lost 4 bases. CDR3 length equals 17 residues. CDR3 loop: CASSLNLAGVTYNEQFF. CDR3 DNA: TGTGCCAGCAGCTTAAATCTAGCGGGGGTCACTTACAATGAGCAGTTCTTC.

As DNA, the CDR3 is TGTGCCAGTAACGGTTTGGGGGCCAATGAGCAGTTCTTC. Protein product: CASNGLGANEQFF. V is TRBV19 and J is TRBJ2-1; D may be TRBD1 (6 bases). This CDR3 is 13 amino acids long. CDR1 is LNHDA and CDR2 is SQIVND in the germline V gene (reference sequence). Trimming stripped 7 bases from V and 6 bases from J, with 13 bases between.

The V call is TRBV5-6, the J call TRBJ2-2; 11 nucleotides match TRBD1. CDR1 and CDR2 from the germline V gene are SGHDT and YYEEEE. V was pared by 2 bases and J by 6 bases, with 6 bases of the junction left unmatched. This CDR3 is built from 16 residues. The CDR3 DNA reads as TGTGCCAGCAGCTTATTCGGGACAGGGGGGCCCGGGGAGCTGTTTTTT. It specifies CASSLFGTGGPGELFF.

V gene TRBV5-4 combines with J gene TRBJ2-7; possible D gene TRBD2, 6 bases. Germline V gene sequence: CDR1 SGHNT, CDR2 YYREEE (reference sequence). Trimming shortened V by 5 bases and J by 6 bases, and 9 bases separated the two germline ends. This CDR3 spans 11 amino acids. CDR3 region: CASREGVEQYF. DNA of the CDR3: TGTGCCAGCAGGGAGGGCGTCGAGCAGTACTTC.

This clone was seen just once. The chain joins TRBV28 to TRBJ2-3; TRBD2 might be the D (5 bases). This CDR3 spans 14 amino acids. V gave up 10 bases and J gave up 2 bases, with 16 bases separating them. In germline, CDR1 is MDHEN, CDR2 SYDVKM. Written as DNA, the CDR3 is TGTGCCACCCGAGTTGGACTTAACACAGATACGCAGTATTTT. This codes for CATRVGLNTDTQYF.

CDR3 sequence: CASKLSGANVLTF. The CDR3 DNA sequence: TGTGCCAGTAAACTTTCTGGGGCCAACGTCCTGACTTTC. The V gene is TRBV19, the J gene TRBJ2-6, with unresolved D. The V end was cut by 7 bases, the J end by 1 base, with 5 bases between. The CDR3 is made up of 13 amino acids. Looked up from germline, CDR1 is LNHDA and CDR2 is SQIVND (reference sequence).

This clone occurred once. V is TRBV28 and J is TRBJ2-2, with D perhaps TRBD1 (6 bases). Germline CDR1 and CDR2: MDHEN and SYDVKM. This CDR3 has 14 residues. V lost 7 bases and J lost 1, with 10 bases in between. The CDR3 is CASNTQGNTGELFF. As DNA, the CDR3 is TGTGCCAGCAACACACAGGGGAACACCGGGGAGCTGTTTTTT.